Listed below are T cell receptor beta chains from one sample, sequenced in a study of CD8 T cells in ankylosing spondylitis. Using its own MiXCR run on the 5' RACE reads, TCRdb lists one record per CDR3 protein. The table includes 390,000 or so distinct CDR3 sequences, 20% to 25% detected once. Material: blood, either unsorted or a sorted T cell fraction (not recorded which). The receptors come from a male donor with ankylosing spondylitis. Each CDR3 is given with its conserved first and last residue. Fields, in order: J gene, V gene, clone size, D gene, CDR3 protein, CDR3 DNA. A D gene is named only where the DNA matches it firmly. Part of the rows lack a size; the others show once, few, many or a class for expanded clones.

>TRBJ2-2|TRBV5-1|many|TRBD2
CASSLDLAGANTGELFF
TGCGCCAGCAGCTTGGACTTAGCGGGAGCGAACACCGGGGAGCTGTTTTTT
>TRBJ2-1|TRBV12-5|few|TRBD1
CASGLGTGYGNEQFF
TGTGCTAGTGGTTTAGGGACAGGTTATGGCAATGAGCAGTTCTTC
>TRBJ2-7|TRBV15|many|TRBD2
CATSREPPRLADEFIYEQYF
TGTGCCACCAGCAGAGAACCCCCGAGACTAGCGGACGAATTCATCTACGAGCAGTACTTC
>TRBJ2-1|TRBV5-1|few|.
CASSLVRGSYNEQFF
TGCGCCAGCAGCTTGGTGCGGGGCTCCTACAATGAGCAGTTCTTC
>TRBJ2-7|TRBV5-1|few|.
CASGRDAAAYEQYF
TGCGCCAGCGGTCGGGACGCCGCCGCCTACGAGCAGTACTTC
>TRBJ1-2|TRBV7-9|few|TRBD1
CASRDRAYGYTF
TGTGCCAGCAGAGACAGGGCTTATGGCTACACCTTC
>TRBJ2-6|TRBV21-1|few|.
CASSRTGRGANVLTF
TGTGCCAGCAGCAGGACCGGGAGGGGGGCCAACGTCCTGACTTTC
>TRBJ1-1|TRBV29-1|few|.
CSVEGLETEAFF
TGCAGCGTTGAAGGACTAGAGACTGAAGCTTTCTTT
>TRBJ2-7|TRBV6-5|.|.
CASSYSSRAAQSYEQYF
TGTGCCAGCAGTTACTCTAGTAGGGCTGCACAATCCTACGAGCAGTACTTC
>TRBJ1-1|TRBV4-1|.|.
CASSQDGGRYAFF
TGCGCCAGCAGCCAAGATGGGGGTCGGTACGCTTTCTTT
>TRBJ2-1|TRBV28|few|TRBD2
CASTSGSFNEQFF
TGTGCCAGTACTAGCGGGAGTTTTAATGAGCAGTTCTTC
>TRBJ1-3|TRBV12-3/TRBV12-4|few|.
CASSLSGGRAGNTIYF
TGTGCCAGCAGTTTATCCGGGGGTCGGGCTGGAAACACCATATATTTT
>TRBJ2-1|TRBV5-1|.|.
CASSMLGTGSYNEQFF
TGCGCCAGCAGCATGCTTGGCACAGGCTCCTACAATGAGCAGTTCTTC
>TRBJ2-5|TRBV5-1|few|.
CASSLRGSPEETQYF
TGCGCCAGCAGCTTACGGGGTTCCCCGGAAGAGACCCAGTACTTC
>TRBJ2-2|TRBV11-2|.|TRBD2
CASSLSGRADTGELFF
TGTGCCAGCAGCTTAAGCGGGAGGGCCGACACCGGGGAGCTGTTTTTT
>TRBJ2-7|TRBV2|.|TRBD2
CASGLLAGPYEQYF
TGTGCCAGCGGCTTACTAGCGGGACCCTACGAGCAGTACTTC
>TRBJ2-7|TRBV29-1|.|.
CSVATTRSSYEQYF
TGCAGCGTCGCAACCACTAGAAGCTCCTACGAGCAGTACTTC
>TRBJ1-5|TRBV2|few|.
CASRRGTEEPQHF
TGTGCCAGCAGGCGCGGGACGGAGGAACCCCAGCATTTT
>TRBJ2-5|TRBV18|few|TRBD1
CASSPSATGRETQYF
TGTGCCAGCTCCCCCTCGGCGACAGGGCGAGAGACCCAGTACTTC
>TRBJ2-7|TRBV5-1|.|.
CASSRGDGSYEQYF
TGCGCCAGCAGCCGAGGGGACGGCTCCTACGAGCAGTACTTC
>TRBJ2-1|TRBV5-1|.|.
CASSFGTNYNEQFF
TGCGCCAGCAGCTTTGGGACAAACTACAATGAGCAGTTCTTC
>TRBJ2-7|TRBV7-2|.|TRBD2
CASSFGGSSGRIHEQYF
TGTGCCAGCAGCTTTGGGGGCAGCAGCGGGAGGATCCACGAGCAGTACTTC
>TRBJ2-1|TRBV2|.|.
CASVGPNEGKRRLLLQYYNEQFF
TGTGCCAGCGTGGGTCCTAACGAGGGCAAGCGGAGACTTCTCCTACAATACTACAATGAGCAGTTCTTC
>TRBJ2-1|TRBV12-3/TRBV12-4|medium-sized|.
CASSFGQGGYNEQFF
TGTGCCAGCAGTTTCGGGCAGGGCGGTTACAATGAGCAGTTCTTC
>TRBJ2-3|TRBV12-3/TRBV12-4|.|TRBD2
CASSSHGLAGSTDTQYF
TGTGCCAGCAGTTCCCATGGACTAGCGGGATCCACAGATACGCAGTATTTT